These 4 T cell receptor beta chains were all obtained from the same sample, sequenced in a study of T-cell reconstitution after alpha-beta-depleted transplantation in children. The TCRbeta library was prepared with unique molecular identifiers. One entry per CDR3 protein results from TCRdb running MiXCR on the PCR reads. This sample has some 200,000 distinct CDR3 sequences, with 9% to 10% found just once. The sequencing used PBMCs from the stem cell graft donor, collected from the stem cell graft. Source of these receptors: a human donor who donated a stem cell graft to a child with SCID.

This clonotype was counted ten times or more. This sequence joins TRBV2 and TRBJ1-6; D ambiguous. CDR1 SNHLY and CDR2 FYNNEI come from the germline V gene. The CDR3 length is 16 residues. V lost 5 bases and J lost 8, with 19 bases in between. CDR3 DNA sequence: TGTGCCAGCAGTTCGAGCCAACAGAGAAACTATTCACCCCTCCACTTT. Residues: CASSSSQQRNYSPLHF. The complete variable domain, with remaining parts taken from reference TRBV2 and TRBJ1-6, reads EPEVTQTPSHQVTQMGQEVILRCVPISNHLYFYWYRQILGQKVEFLVSFYNNEISEKSEIFDDQFSVERPDGSNFTLKIRSTKLEDSAMYFCASSSSQQRNYSPLHFGNGTRLTVT.

In this sample, this clonotype turned up many times. This chain joins TRBV3-1 and TRBJ1-3, with a possible D match to TRBD1 (6 bases). Trimming stripped 4 bases from V and 0 bases from J, with 7 bases between. Germline V gene sequence: CDR1 LGHDT, CDR2 YNNKEL (reference sequence). The CDR3 spans 14 residues. CDR3 amino acids: CASSPQGSGNTIYF. CDR3 DNA sequence: TGTGCCAGCAGCCCACAGGGCTCTGGAAACACCATATATTTT.

There are many counts of this clonotype. The chain employs TRBV7-8 and TRBJ1-1; 7 bases fit TRBD1. The CDR3 consists of 17 residues. Trimming cost V 7 bases and J 0 bases; bases outside gene matches: 14. Germline V lookup: CDR1 SGHVS, CDR2 FQNEAQ. The CDR3 nucleotides read TGTGCCAGCACCAGGGGGGGGGGAACCTTCATGAACACTGAAGCTTTCTTT. Its protein product is CASTRGGGTFMNTEAFF.

This clonotype has ten or more counts. The V gene is TRBV4-1, the J gene TRBJ2-5; a possible D gene is TRBD1 (6 bases). The germline gives CDR1 MGHRA, CDR2 YSYEKL. This CDR3 spans 15 amino acids. Trimming shortened V by 2 bases and J by 4 bases, and 14 bases separated the two germline ends. The CDR3 is CASSQNPTGGETQYF. In nucleotides, the CDR3 is TGCGCCAGCAGCCAAAACCCGACAGGCGGAGAGACCCAGTACTTC.